Listed below are T cell receptor beta chains from one sample, sequenced in a study of blood T cell repertoires in COVID-19. Method: immunoSEQ multiplex PCR; TCRdb's copy keeps in-frame clones and lacks some. The sample has about 300,000 clones, roughly 88% seen once. Input material: peripheral blood. The source of these receptors is a woman aged 25 to 39 who had recovered from COVID-19. Each CDR3 is given with its conserved first and last residue. The D gene is left open where the match is weak. The size field is filled for only some rows; it gives once, few, many or a size class.

TRBJ2-5 | - | - | 13 | TRBV11-2 | TGTGCCAGCAGCTTGCCTAGCTTGGAGACCCAGTACTTC | CASSLPSLETQYF
TRBJ2-3 | - | - | 14 | TRBV19 | TGTGCCAGTAGAAACAGGGAAAACACAGATACGCAGTATTTT | CASRNRENTDTQYF
TRBJ2-3 | TRBD1 | - | 15 | TRBV2 | TGTGCCAGCAGTGCCCAGGGACAGGGAGGAGATACGCAGTATTTT | CASSAQGQGGDTQYF
TRBJ2-7 | TRBD1 | once | 15 | TRBV7-6 | TGTGCCAGCAGTCCTCCCGGGACAGTAATGTTCGAGCAGTACTTC | CASSPPGTVMFEQYF
TRBJ2-3 | - | - | 18 | TRBV7-2 | TGTGCCAGCAGCTTAGCGCCGGGCGGGGGCCCGCGCACAGATACGCAGTATTTT | CASSLAPGGGPRTDTQYF
TRBJ1-2 | - | - | 13 | TRBV9 | TGTGCCAGCAGCGTAATACAAGACTATGGCTACACCTTC | CASSVIQDYGYTF
TRBJ1-1 | TRBD1 | - | 15 | TRBV9 | TGTGCCAGCAGCCCGACCGGGACAGGGAACACTGAAGCTTTCTTT | CASSPTGTGNTEAFF
TRBJ2-5 | - | - | 12 | TRBV20-1 | TGCAGTGCTAGTCTGCAGGGAGAGACCCAGTACTTC | CSASLQGETQYF
TRBJ2-1 | TRBD1 | - | 16 | TRBV5-6 | TGTGCCAGCAGCGTCAGGGGGAGAGGCTCCTACAATGAGCAGTTCTTC | CASSVRGRGSYNEQFF
TRBJ1-6 | - | once | 15 | TRBV11-2 | TGTGCCAGCAGCTTAGCTGGGGCGATTAATTCACCCCTCCACTTT | CASSLAGAINSPLHF
TRBJ1-1 | - | - | 13 | TRBV12-3/TRBV12-4 | TGTGCCAGCAGTCGAATGATACAGGGAGAAGCTTTCTTT | CASSRMIQGEAFF
TRBJ1-1 | - | - | 13 | TRBV9 | TGTGCCAGCAGCGTAGAAGCTAACACTGAAGCTTTCTTT | CASSVEANTEAFF
TRBJ2-1 | TRBD2 | - | 13 | TRBV28 | TGTGCCAGCAGTTATGGCGGGGGGGATGAGCAGTTCTTC | CASSYGGGDEQFF
TRBJ1-2 | TRBD1 | - | 15 | TRBV15 | TGTGCCACCAGCAGGCGTACCCAGGGGGCGCATGGCTACACCTTC | CATSRRTQGAHGYTF
TRBJ1-1 | - | once | 13 | TRBV28 | TGTGCCAGCAGTTTGGGGGGGAGGACTGAAGCTTTCTTT | CASSLGGRTEAFF
TRBJ1-1 | - | - | 13 | TRBV6-5 | TGTGCCAGCTTCCAAACAGGGCTCACTGAAGCTTTCTTT | CASFQTGLTEAFF
TRBJ2-5 | TRBD2 | - | 16 | TRBV7-2 | TGTGCCAGCAGCTTAGTGGCGGGGGGGACTGCCGGGACCCAGTACTTC | CASSLVAGGTAGTQYF
TRBJ1-2 | - | - | 15 | TRBV5-1 | TGCGCCAGCAGCTTGTTTCTGGGCATACCTTATGGCTACACCTTC | CASSLFLGIPYGYTF
TRBJ2-3 | - | - | 13 | TRBV5-1 | TGCGCCAGCATGGAGTGGGGCACAGATACGCAGTATTTT | CASMEWGTDTQYF
TRBJ2-7 | - | once | 14 | TRBV4-3 | TGCGCCAGCAGCCCCTGGACGGGGTCCTACGAGCAGTACTTC | CASSPWTGSYEQYF
TRBJ2-1 | - | - | 15 | TRBV5-4 | TGTGCCAGCAGCTTGGGAGGGCAGGGGCATGAGGAGCAGTTCTTC | CASSLGGQGHEEQFF
TRBJ1-5 | TRBD1 | - | 15 | TRBV19 | TGTGCCAGTAGTAATTGGAATAGACAGGGTCAGCCCCAGCATTTT | CASSNWNRQGQPQHF
TRBJ1-3 | TRBD1 | - | 15 | TRBV5-4 | TGTGCCAGCATTGACAGGGGGCGCTCTGGAAACACCATATATTTT | CASIDRGRSGNTIYF
TRBJ1-6 | TRBD1 | once | 14 | TRBV28 | TGTGCCAGCAGCTTTCAGGGGGTGGATTCACCCCTCCACTTT | CASSFQGVDSPLHF
TRBJ1-6 | TRBD1 | few | 17 | TRBV5-1 | TGCGCCAGCAGCCCCGGACAGGGCAGCTCCTATAATTCACCCCTCCACTTT | CASSPGQGSSYNSPLHF
TRBJ2-7 | - | - | 13 | TRBV14 | TGTGCCAGCAGCCAAGGGCCCACCTACGAGCAGTACTTC | CASSQGPTYEQYF
TRBJ2-2 | - | - | 16 | TRBV18 | TGTGCCAGCTCACAGGGACAACCGCAGAACACCGGGGAGCTGTTTTTT | CASSQGQPQNTGELFF
TRBJ1-5 | - | - | 15 | TRBV7-2 | TGTGCCAGCAGCTATAGACATAGTAGCAATCAGCCCCAGCATTTT | CASSYRHSSNQPQHF
TRBJ1-1 | TRBD1 | - | 14 | TRBV5-4 | TGTGCCAGCAGCCATGGACAGGGGTTTACTGAAGCTTTCTTT | CASSHGQGFTEAFF
TRBJ2-1 | - | - | 13 | TRBV5-1 | TGCGCCAGCAGCCTGCAAACTGACAATGAGCAGTTCTTC | CASSLQTDNEQFF
TRBJ2-5 | TRBD2 | once | 16 | TRBV5-1 | TGCGCCAGCAGCTTGTATGGACTAGCGGGGGACGGGTCCCAGTACTTC | CASSLYGLAGDGSQYF